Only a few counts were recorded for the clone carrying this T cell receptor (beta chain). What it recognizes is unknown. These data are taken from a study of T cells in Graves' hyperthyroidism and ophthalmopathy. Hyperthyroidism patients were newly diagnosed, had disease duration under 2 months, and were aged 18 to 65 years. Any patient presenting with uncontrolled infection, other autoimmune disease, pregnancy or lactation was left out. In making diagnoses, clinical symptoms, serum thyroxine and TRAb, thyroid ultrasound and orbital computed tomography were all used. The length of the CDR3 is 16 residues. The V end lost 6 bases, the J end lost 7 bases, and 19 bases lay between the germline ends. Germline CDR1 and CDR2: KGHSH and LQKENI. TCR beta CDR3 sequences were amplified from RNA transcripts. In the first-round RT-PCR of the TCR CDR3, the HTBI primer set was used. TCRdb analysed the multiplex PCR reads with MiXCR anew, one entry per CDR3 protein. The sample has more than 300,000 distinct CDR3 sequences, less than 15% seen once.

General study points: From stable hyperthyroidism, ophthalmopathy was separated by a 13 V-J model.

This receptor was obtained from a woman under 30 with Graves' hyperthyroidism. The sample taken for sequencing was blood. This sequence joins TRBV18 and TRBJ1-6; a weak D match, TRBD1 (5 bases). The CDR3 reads CASSQNPGLRNSPLHF. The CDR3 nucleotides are TGTGCCAGCTCCCAAAACCCGGGGCTTCGGAATTCACCCCTCCACTTT. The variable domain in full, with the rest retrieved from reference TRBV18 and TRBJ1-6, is NAGVMQNPRHLVRRRGQEARLRCSPMKGHSHVYWYRQLPEEGLKFMVYLQKENIIDESGMPKERFSAEFPKEGPSILRIQQVVRGDSAAYFCASSQNPGLRNSPLHFGNGTRLTVT.